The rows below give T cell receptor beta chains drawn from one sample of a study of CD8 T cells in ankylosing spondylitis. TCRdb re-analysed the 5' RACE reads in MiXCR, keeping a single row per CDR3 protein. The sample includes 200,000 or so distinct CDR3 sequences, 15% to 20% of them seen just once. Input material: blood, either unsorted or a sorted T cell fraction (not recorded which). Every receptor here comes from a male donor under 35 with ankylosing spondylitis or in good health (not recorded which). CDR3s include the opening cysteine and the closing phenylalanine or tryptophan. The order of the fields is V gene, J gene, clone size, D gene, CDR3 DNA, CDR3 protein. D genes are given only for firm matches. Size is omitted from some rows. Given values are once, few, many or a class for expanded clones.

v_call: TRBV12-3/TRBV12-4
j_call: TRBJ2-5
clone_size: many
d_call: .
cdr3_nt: TGTGCCAGCAGTTTACTTGGGGGAAACCAAGAGACCCAGTACTTC
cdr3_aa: CASSLLGGNQETQYF

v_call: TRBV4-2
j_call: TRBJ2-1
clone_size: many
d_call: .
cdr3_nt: TGTGCCAGCAGCCCCAGCGGCCATGAGCAGTTCTTC
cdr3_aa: CASSPSGHEQFF

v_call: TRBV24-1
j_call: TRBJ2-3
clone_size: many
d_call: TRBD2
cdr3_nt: TGTGCCACCAGTGATCCGGGACTAGCGGGAGCAGATACGCAGTATTTT
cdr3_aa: CATSDPGLAGADTQYF

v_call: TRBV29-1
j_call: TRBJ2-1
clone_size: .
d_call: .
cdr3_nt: TGCAGCGCCCGGCTCTTAAGCTCCTACAATGAGCAGTTCTTC
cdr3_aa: CSARLLSSYNEQFF

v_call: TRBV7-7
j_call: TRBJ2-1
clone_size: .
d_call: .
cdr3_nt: TGTGCCAGCAGCTCAGAATCCGGACTACATATGTCCAATGAGCAGTTCTTC
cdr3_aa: CASSSESGLHMSNEQFF

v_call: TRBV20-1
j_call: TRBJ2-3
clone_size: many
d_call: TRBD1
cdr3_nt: TGCAGTGCTAGAGGCCCGACAGGGATTACGCAGTATTTT
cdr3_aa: CSARGPTGITQYF

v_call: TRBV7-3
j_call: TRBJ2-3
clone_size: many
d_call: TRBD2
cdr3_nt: TGTGCCAGCAGCTTAGAGGAGCTAGCGGGAGGGACAACGCAGTATTTT
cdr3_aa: CASSLEELAGGTTQYF

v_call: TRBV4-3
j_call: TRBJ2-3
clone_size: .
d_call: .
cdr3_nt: TGCGCCAGCAGCCAAGATAGGACCGATACAGATACGCAGTATTTT
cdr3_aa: CASSQDRTDTDTQYF

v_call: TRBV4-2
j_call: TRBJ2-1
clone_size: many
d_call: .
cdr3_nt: TGTGCCAGCAGCCAAGAGTCGGTAGCGGCCTACAATGAGCAGTTCTTC
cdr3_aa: CASSQESVAAYNEQFF

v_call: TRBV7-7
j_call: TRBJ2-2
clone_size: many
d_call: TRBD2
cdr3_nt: TGTGCCAGCAGATCACCTAGCGGTCCTAAGGAGGGCGGGGAGCTGTTTTTT
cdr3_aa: CASRSPSGPKEGGELFF

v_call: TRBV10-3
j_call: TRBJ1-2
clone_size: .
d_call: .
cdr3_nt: TGTGCCATCAGTGAGTCGAGTGTTCAGGGAGCTAACTATGGCTACACCTTC
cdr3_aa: CAISESSVQGANYGYTF

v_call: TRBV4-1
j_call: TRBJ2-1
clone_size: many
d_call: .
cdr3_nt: TGCGCCAGCAGCCAAGATCCTAGCAGCTACAATGAGCAGTTCTTC
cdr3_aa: CASSQDPSSYNEQFF

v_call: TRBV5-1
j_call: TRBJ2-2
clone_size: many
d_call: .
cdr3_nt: TGCGCCAGCAGCTCTTTGACTAGGTCGAACACCGGGGAGCTGTTTTTT
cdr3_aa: CASSSLTRSNTGELFF

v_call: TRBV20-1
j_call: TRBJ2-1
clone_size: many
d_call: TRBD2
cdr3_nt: TGCAGTGCTCCACGCAGCGGGAGGAAGAATGAGCAGTTCTTC
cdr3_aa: CSAPRSGRKNEQFF

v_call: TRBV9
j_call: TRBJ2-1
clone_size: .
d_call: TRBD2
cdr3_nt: TGTGCCACCCAGCCCCCGGCGGGAGAGGTCGACAATGAGCAGTTCTTC
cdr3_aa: CATQPPAGEVDNEQFF

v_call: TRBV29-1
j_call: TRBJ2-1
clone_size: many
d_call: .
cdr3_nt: TGCAGCGTTGATCGTGGGACCCACAATGAGCAGTTCTTC
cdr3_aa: CSVDRGTHNEQFF

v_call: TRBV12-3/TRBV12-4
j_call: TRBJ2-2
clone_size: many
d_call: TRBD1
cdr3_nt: TGTGCCAGCAGACGGACAGGGGGCCGAACTGGGGTGAACACCGGGGAGCTGTTTTTT
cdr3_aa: CASRRTGGRTGVNTGELFF

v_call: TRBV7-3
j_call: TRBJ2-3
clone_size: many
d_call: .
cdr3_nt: TGTGCCAGCAGCTTTTCCTCGGGAAGCACAGATACGCAGTATTTT
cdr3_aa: CASSFSSGSTDTQYF

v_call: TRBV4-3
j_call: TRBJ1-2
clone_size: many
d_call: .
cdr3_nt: TGCGCCAGCAGCCAACAGATGAACTATGGCTACACCTTC
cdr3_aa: CASSQQMNYGYTF

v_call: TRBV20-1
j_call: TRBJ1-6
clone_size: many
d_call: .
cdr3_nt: TGCAGTGCTAGAGTACGAACGGCAGCAAATAATTCACCCCTCCACTTT
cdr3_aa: CSARVRTAANNSPLHF

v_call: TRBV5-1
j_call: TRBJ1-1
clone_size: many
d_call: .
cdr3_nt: TGCGCCAGCAGCGCCATTGGAGCTTTCTTT
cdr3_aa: CASSAIGAFF

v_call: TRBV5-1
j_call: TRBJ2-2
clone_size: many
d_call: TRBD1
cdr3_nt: TGCGCCAGCAGCGGGGACAGCTACACCGGGGAGCTGTTTTTT
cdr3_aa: CASSGDSYTGELFF

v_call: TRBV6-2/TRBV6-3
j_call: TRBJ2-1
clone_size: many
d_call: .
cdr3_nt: TGTGCCAGCAGTTTTATCGACCGAGCAGACCACTACAATGAGCAGTTCTTC
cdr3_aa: CASSFIDRADHYNEQFF

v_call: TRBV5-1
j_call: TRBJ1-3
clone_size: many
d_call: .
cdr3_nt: TGCGCCAGCAGACAGGGATCCGGCTCTGGAAACACCATATATTTT
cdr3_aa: CASRQGSGSGNTIYF

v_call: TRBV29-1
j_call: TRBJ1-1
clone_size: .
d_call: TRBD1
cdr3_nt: TGCAGCGTTGACAGGACAGGGGGAGCTGAAGCTTTCTTT
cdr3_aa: CSVDRTGGAEAFF

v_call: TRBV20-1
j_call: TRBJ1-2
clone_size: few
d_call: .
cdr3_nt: TGCAGTGCTAGAGATTCGGCCAGGAACTATGGCTACACCTTC
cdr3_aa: CSARDSARNYGYTF

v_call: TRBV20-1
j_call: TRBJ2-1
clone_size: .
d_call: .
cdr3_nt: TGCAGTGCCTCGTTGTCCAGCTCCTACAATGAGCAGTTCTTC
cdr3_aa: CSASLSSSYNEQFF

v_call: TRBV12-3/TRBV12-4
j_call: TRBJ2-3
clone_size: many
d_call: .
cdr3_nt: TGTGCCAGCAGTTTAGGACTAGAATCCTACACAGATACGCAGTATTTT
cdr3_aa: CASSLGLESYTDTQYF

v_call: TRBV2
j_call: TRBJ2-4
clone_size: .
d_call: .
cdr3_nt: TGTGCCAGCCGAGGGGCAGGGGTATACAAAAACATTCAGTACTTC
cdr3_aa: CASRGAGVYKNIQYF

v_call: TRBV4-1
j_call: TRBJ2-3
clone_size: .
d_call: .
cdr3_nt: TGCGCCAGCAGCCAAGCACAGGGGAGGTCAGATACGCAGTATTTT
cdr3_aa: CASSQAQGRSDTQYF

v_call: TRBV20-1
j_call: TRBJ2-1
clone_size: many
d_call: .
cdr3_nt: TGCAGTGCTAACGCACAGGGAGATGAGCAGTTCTTC
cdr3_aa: CSANAQGDEQFF

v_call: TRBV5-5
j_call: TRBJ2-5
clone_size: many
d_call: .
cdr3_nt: TGTGCCAGCAGGACACAGGGTTTGGAGACCCAGTACTTC
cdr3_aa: CASRTQGLETQYF

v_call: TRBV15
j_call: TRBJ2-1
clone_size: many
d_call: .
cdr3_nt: TGTGCCACCAGCGGGGGCAATGAGCAGTTCTTC
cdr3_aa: CATSGGNEQFF

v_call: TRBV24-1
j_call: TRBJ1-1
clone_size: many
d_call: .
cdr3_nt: TGTGCCACCAGTGACCGCAGGGACACTGAAGCTTTCTTT
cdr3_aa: CATSDRRDTEAFF

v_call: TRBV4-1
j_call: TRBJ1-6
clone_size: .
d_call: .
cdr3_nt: TGCGCCAGCAGCCAAGGACTTTCACCCCTCCACTTT
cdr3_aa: CASSQGLSPLHF

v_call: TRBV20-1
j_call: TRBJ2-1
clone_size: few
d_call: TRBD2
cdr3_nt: TGCAGTGCTAGGGTGACTAGCGGGACCTACAATGAGCAGTTCTTC
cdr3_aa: CSARVTSGTYNEQFF

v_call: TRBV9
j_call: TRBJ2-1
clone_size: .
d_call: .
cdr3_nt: TGTGCCAGCGTCGTACCCGACACGCGAGGCGATGAGCAGTTCTTC
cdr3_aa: CASVVPDTRGDEQFF

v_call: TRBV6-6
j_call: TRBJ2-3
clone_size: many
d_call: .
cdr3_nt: TGTGCCAGCAGTTCCCTCAGGGGAGATACGCAGTATTTT
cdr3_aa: CASSSLRGDTQYF

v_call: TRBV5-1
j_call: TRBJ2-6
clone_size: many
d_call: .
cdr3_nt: TGCGCCAGCAGCCCTCAGATGACTGGGGCCAACGTCCTGACTTTC
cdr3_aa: CASSPQMTGANVLTF

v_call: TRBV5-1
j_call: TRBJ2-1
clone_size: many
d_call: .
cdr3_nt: TGCGCCAGCAGCTTGGTGAGGAGATCTACCTACAATGAGCAGTTCTTC
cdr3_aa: CASSLVRRSTYNEQFF

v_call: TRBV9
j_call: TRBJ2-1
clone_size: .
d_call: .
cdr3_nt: TGTGCCAGCAGCGTAACTAATGAGCAGTTCTTC
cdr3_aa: CASSVTNEQFF